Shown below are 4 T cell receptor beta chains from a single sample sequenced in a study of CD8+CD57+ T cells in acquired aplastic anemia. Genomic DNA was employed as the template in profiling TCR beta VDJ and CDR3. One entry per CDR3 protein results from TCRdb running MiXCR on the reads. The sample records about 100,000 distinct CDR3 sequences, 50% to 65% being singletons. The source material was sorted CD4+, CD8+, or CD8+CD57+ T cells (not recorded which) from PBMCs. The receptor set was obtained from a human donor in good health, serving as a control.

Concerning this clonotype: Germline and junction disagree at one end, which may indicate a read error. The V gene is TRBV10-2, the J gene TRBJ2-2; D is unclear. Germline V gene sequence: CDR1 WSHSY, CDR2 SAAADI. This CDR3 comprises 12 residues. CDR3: CASSITTGELFF. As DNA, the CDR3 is TGTGCCAGCAGTATAACGACAGGGGAGCTGTTTTTT.

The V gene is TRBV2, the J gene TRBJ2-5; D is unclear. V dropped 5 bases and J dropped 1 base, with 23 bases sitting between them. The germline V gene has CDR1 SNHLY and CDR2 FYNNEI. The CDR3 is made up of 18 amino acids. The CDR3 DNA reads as TGTGCCAGCAGTAGGAAGTGGATTGTGGGAACCAGCCAAGAGACCCAGTACTTC. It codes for CASSRKWIVGTSQETQYF.

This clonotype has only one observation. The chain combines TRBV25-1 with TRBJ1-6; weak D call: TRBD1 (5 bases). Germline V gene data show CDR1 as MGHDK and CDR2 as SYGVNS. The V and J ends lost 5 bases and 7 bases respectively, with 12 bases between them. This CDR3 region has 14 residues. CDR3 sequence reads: CASSSHRPNSPLHF. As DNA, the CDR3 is TGTGCCAGCAGTTCACACAGGCCAAATTCACCCCTCCACTTT.

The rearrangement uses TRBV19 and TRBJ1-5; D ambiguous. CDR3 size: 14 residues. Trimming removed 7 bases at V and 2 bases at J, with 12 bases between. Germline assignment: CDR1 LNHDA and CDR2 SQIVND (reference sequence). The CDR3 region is CASNPQVGNQPQHF. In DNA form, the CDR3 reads TGTGCCAGTAACCCCCAGGTTGGCAATCAGCCCCAGCATTTT.